A selection of T cell receptor beta chains follows, all from one sample in a study of blood T cell repertoires in COVID-19. Method: immunoSEQ multiplex PCR; TCRdb's copy keeps in-frame clones and lacks some. The data hold 180,000 or so clones, with roughly 84% observed a single time. The sequencing sample was made of PBMCs or T cells enriched from blood (not recorded which). Receptors originate from a human donor with acute COVID-19. The donor label of this sample is uncertain. Both conserved end residues are part of each CDR3. D genes are given only for firm matches. Clone size is given for some rows only: seen once, a few or many times, or a class if the clone is expanded.

V gene	clone size	J gene	D gene	CDR3 DNA	CDR3 protein
TRBV10-3	NA	TRBJ2-7	TRBD2	TGTGCCATCAGTGAGTCGAGGGGGACTAGCCTTAGAGACGAGCAGTACTTC	CAISESRGTSLRDEQYF
TRBV30	NA	TRBJ2-1	NA	TGTGCCTGGAGTGTGGCAAAGTACAATGAGCAGTTCTTC	CAWSVAKYNEQFF
TRBV7-7	NA	TRBJ1-3	NA	TGTGCCAGCAGCATCATAACAGGGACTGGAAACACCATATATTTT	CASSIITGTGNTIYF
TRBV5-1	NA	TRBJ2-2	TRBD1	TGCGCCAGCAGCTCCGGGACAGGAGGGACCGGGGAGCTGTTTTTT	CASSSGTGGTGELFF
TRBV5-8	NA	TRBJ1-5	NA	TGTGCCAGCAGCGTGAACTGGAATCAGCCCCAGCATTTT	CASSVNWNQPQHF
TRBV6-5	NA	TRBJ1-5	TRBD1	TGTGCCAGCAGCCCGGGACAGGGAGGTCAGCCCCAGCATTTT	CASSPGQGGQPQHF
TRBV5-6	once	TRBJ2-5	NA	TGTGCCAGCAGCTTGGCCAGTCAAGAGACCCAGTACTTC	CASSLASQETQYF
TRBV5-1	NA	TRBJ1-6	TRBD1	TGCGCCAGCAGCCCGCGGACAGGGGGAAATTCACCCCTCCACTTT	CASSPRTGGNSPLHF
TRBV21-1	once	TRBJ2-7	NA	TGTGCCAGCAGCTTCCAACAGACAGGGTCTTCCTACGAGCAGTACTTC	CASSFQQTGSSYEQYF
TRBV20-1	once	TRBJ1-1	NA	TGCAGTGCCCTAGGGGACACTGAAGCTTTCTTT	CSALGDTEAFF
TRBV9	NA	TRBJ2-3	TRBD2	TGTGCCAGCAGCCGGGGACTAGCGGGGGGCACAGATACGCAGTATTTT	CASSRGLAGGTDTQYF
TRBV5-5	NA	TRBJ2-7	TRBD1	TGTGCCAGCGGGACAGTTTACGAGCAGTACTTC	CASGTVYEQYF
TRBV7-2	NA	TRBJ2-7	TRBD2	TGTGCCAGCAGCCCCCGGGCGGCTAGCGGGGGGGCCTACGAGCAGTACTTC	CASSPRAASGGAYEQYF
TRBV5-1	NA	TRBJ2-1	TRBD2	TGCGCCAGCAGCTTGGGAGCGGGATACTACAATGAGCAGTTCTTC	CASSLGAGYYNEQFF
TRBV6-2/TRBV6-3	NA	TRBJ1-2	NA	TGTGCCAGCAGTTACTCAGCCCTCCGACAGAGTAACTATGGCTACACCTTC	CASSYSALRQSNYGYTF
TRBV5-6	once	TRBJ2-3	TRBD2	TGTGCCAGCAGCCCCCAGAAAGAGGAGCGGGGGGGCACAGATACGCAGTATTTT	CASSPQKEERGGTDTQYF
TRBV24-1	few	TRBJ2-2	TRBD1	TGTGCCACCAGTGATTTGACAGGGGGGAACACCGGGGAGCTGTTTTTT	CATSDLTGGNTGELFF
TRBV7-6	NA	TRBJ1-6	TRBD1	TGTGCCAGCAGCTTACAGGGGGCGAACTCACCCCTCCACTTT	CASSLQGANSPLHF
TRBV18	NA	TRBJ1-2	NA	TGTGCCAGCTCACCCGGGTCCAGGGGTCTAGCTAACTATGGCTACACCTTC	CASSPGSRGLANYGYTF
TRBV11-1	NA	TRBJ2-7	NA	TGTGCCAGCAGATACAGGTACTCCTACGAGCAGTACTTC	CASRYRYSYEQYF
TRBV4-1	NA	TRBJ1-1	NA	TGCGCCAGCAGCCACCTAACCCCGGGCAGGGGTATAACTGAAGCTTTCTTT	CASSHLTPGRGITEAFF
TRBV3-1/TRBV3-2	NA	TRBJ2-7	TRBD1	TGTGCCAGCAGCCAAGATTTTTCGTGGGACAGGACCTACGAGCAGTACTTC	CASSQDFSWDRTYEQYF
TRBV27	NA	TRBJ2-7	NA	TGTGCCAGCAGTTTAGTGGGGCCACCCTACGAGCAGTACTTC	CASSLVGPPYEQYF
TRBV5-4	once	TRBJ2-3	TRBD2	TGTGCCAGCAGCTTGGGGCAAATTAGCGGGGGGGCCGGTACGCAGTATTTT	CASSLGQISGGAGTQYF
TRBV4-1	NA	TRBJ1-1	NA	TGCGCCAGCAGCCGAACTATACGGTTGAACACTGAAGCTTTCTTT	CASSRTIRLNTEAFF
TRBV4-2	NA	TRBJ2-3	TRBD1	TGTGCCAGCAGCCAAGATTGGGGACTGGGGACAGGCTTTGGGGGGGATACGCAGTATTTT	CASSQDWGLGTGFGGDTQYF
TRBV13	NA	TRBJ2-7	NA	TGTGCCAGCAGCTCGAGGCAGGGTATAAGCTACGAGCAGTACTTC	CASSSRQGISYEQYF
TRBV4-2	NA	TRBJ2-1	TRBD1	TGTGCCAGCAGCCAAGATCTTGGGACAGGGGGCAATGAGCAGTTCTTC	CASSQDLGTGGNEQFF
TRBV11-2	NA	TRBJ1-6	NA	TGTGCCAGCAGACAGGGTAATTCACCCCTCCACTTT	CASRQGNSPLHF
TRBV10-3	NA	TRBJ1-6	TRBD1	TGTGCCATCAGCCCAGGGGGCTCGACCCTCCACTTT	CAISPGGSTLHF
TRBV30	NA	TRBJ1-5	TRBD1	TGTGCCTGGACTAGGACAGGTCTCAATCAGCCCCAGCATTTT	CAWTRTGLNQPQHF
TRBV4-2	NA	TRBJ2-3	NA	TGTGCCAGCAGCCCCACGAGGAGCACAGATACGCAGTATTTT	CASSPTRSTDTQYF
TRBV5-1	NA	TRBJ2-1	TRBD2	TGCGCCAGCAGCCAACTAGCGGGGGCCAACAATGAGCAGTTCTTC	CASSQLAGANNEQFF
TRBV7-6	NA	TRBJ2-3	NA	TGTGCCAGCAGCTTCTCAGGGGTCTTGAGCACAGATACGCAGTATTTT	CASSFSGVLSTDTQYF
TRBV7-9	NA	TRBJ1-4	NA	TGTGCCAGCAGCGATTCCGGGACAAACGCGGCCCGGGATGAAAAACTGTTTTTT	CASSDSGTNAARDEKLFF
TRBV6-5	NA	TRBJ1-1	TRBD1	TGTGCCAGCAGAGGGACAGGGGGATCGGCAGCTTTCTTT	CASRGTGGSAAFF
TRBV27	NA	TRBJ2-1	TRBD2	TGTGCCAGCAGTGTGGTTCTAGCGGGGAAAACCCGGAATGAGCAGTTCTTC	CASSVVLAGKTRNEQFF
TRBV27	few	TRBJ1-1	TRBD1	TGTGCCAGCAGTTTCTCCAGGGACAGGAACACTGAAGCTTTCTTT	CASSFSRDRNTEAFF
TRBV11-2	NA	TRBJ1-5	NA	TGTGCCAGCAGCTTCTCAGGGGCGAGAGGCAATCAGCCCCAGCATTTT	CASSFSGARGNQPQHF
TRBV9	NA	TRBJ1-2	NA	TGTGCCAGCAGCGTAGGGGGGGCTAACTATGGCTACACCTTC	CASSVGGANYGYTF
TRBV6-5	NA	TRBJ1-4	TRBD1	TGTGCCAGCAGTCCAAGGGACAGTAATGAAAAACTGTTTTTT	CASSPRDSNEKLFF
TRBV12-5	NA	TRBJ1-1	NA	TGTGCTAGTGGTTTGCAGGGAGGAAGCACTGAAGCTTTCTTT	CASGLQGGSTEAFF
TRBV14	NA	TRBJ2-4	TRBD2	TGTGCCAGCAGCCACTTCGCTAGCGGGGGGGCCTACATTCAGTACTTC	CASSHFASGGAYIQYF
TRBV9	NA	TRBJ1-1	NA	TGTGCCAGCAGCGCGCAGGGTGGGATCACTGAAGCTTTCTTT	CASSAQGGITEAFF
TRBV6-5	NA	TRBJ2-1	NA	TGTGCCAGCTGTCAGGGAAATGAGCAGTTCTTC	CASCQGNEQFF
TRBV6-5	NA	TRBJ2-7	TRBD1	TGTGCCAGCAGGAGGACAGGCCTAGAGTCCTACGAGCAGTACTTC	CASRRTGLESYEQYF